The 27 T cell receptor beta chains below come from one sample, sequenced in a study of T-cell reconstitution after alpha-beta-depleted transplantation in children. Unique molecular identifiers were built into the TCRbeta library. TCRdb reanalysed the PCR reads using MiXCR and keeps one entry per CDR3 protein. The sample holds some 260,000 distinct CDR3 sequences; roughly a quarter are singletons and the top ten take under 5.5%. The sample here was PBMCs, mostly from graft donor cells, taken 360 days after TCRalphabeta/CD19-depleted stem cell transplant. Receptors were obtained from a female patient aged 2-9 years who had a stem cell transplant for congenital amegakaryocytic thrombocytopenia, so the T cells may come from the graft donor.

In its sample, this clonotype was seen a few times. The chain combines TRBV5-1 with TRBJ1-1, with D maybe TRBD1 (6 bases). V lost 7 bases to trimming and J lost 1 base, with 11 bases between them. Germline-derived CDR1 and CDR2 are SGHRS and YFSETQ. The CDR3 loop spans 13 amino acids. CDR3 DNA sequence: TGCGCCAGCTGGGGGGCGCGGAACACTGAAGCTTTCTTT. Translating it yields CASWGARNTEAFF.

V usage is TRBV7-2 and J usage is TRBJ2-7; no clear D. Trimming left V 1 base short and J 1 base short, with 14 bases between. CDR3 size: 16 residues. CDR1 SGHTA and CDR2 FQGNSA come from the germline V gene. The DNA for the CDR3 is TGTGCCAGCAGCTTAGGGGCGCAGCTATGGTCCTACGAGCAGTACTTC. It yields the protein CASSLGAQLWSYEQYF.

This clonotype was observed many times. The chain carries TRBV11-2 and TRBJ2-2, with D perhaps TRBD1 (5 bases). Per the germline V gene, CDR1 is SGHAT and CDR2 is FQNNGV. The length of the CDR3 is 14 residues. V lost 2 bases and J lost 6, with 10 bases in between. CDR3 coding DNA: TGTGCCAGCAGCTTAACTTCAGGGCCCGGGGAGCTGTTTTTT. Its translation is CASSLTSGPGELFF.

This clonotype was counted only a few times. This chain joins TRBV6-2 or TRBV6-3 and TRBJ2-5; the match to TRBD2 covers 10 bases. With V trimmed by 6 bases and J by 2 bases, 9 bases remained unmatched. Germline V gene sequence: CDR1 MNHEY, CDR2 SVGEGT. This CDR3 is built from 16 residues. Here the CDR3 DNA reads TGTGCCAGCAGCCCCTGGGCTAGCGGGAGACAAGAGACCCAGTACTTC. The encoded protein is CASSPWASGRQETQYF.

This clonotype was picked up one time. The chain couples TRBV7-9 to TRBJ1-3; TRBD1 matches 8 bases. Germline CDR1 and CDR2: SEHNR and FQNEAQ (reference sequence). This CDR3 is built from 16 residues. V dropped 5 bases and J dropped 0; count of bases not matched to a gene: 6. The CDR3 is CASSNYGQGSGNTIYF. CDR3 DNA: TGTGCCAGCAGCAACTACGGACAGGGCTCTGGAAACACCATATATTTT.

This clonotype was counted only a few times. The V gene is TRBV7-2, the J gene TRBJ2-6, with D possibly being TRBD2 (5 bases). There are 15 residues in the CDR3. Trimming shortened V by 6 bases and J by 0 bases, and 9 bases separated the two germline ends. CDR1 and CDR2 (germline): SGHTA, FQGNSA. The CDR3 protein is CASRRVHSGANVLTF. In DNA, the CDR3 is TGTGCCAGCAGGAGGGTGCACTCTGGGGCCAACGTCCTGACTTTC.

A few counts support this clonotype. This chain joins TRBV4-1 and TRBJ1-1; TRBD1 is a possible D gene (5 bases). The CDR3 extends over 14 amino acids. The germline CDR1 and CDR2 sequences are MGHRA and YSYEKL. V lost 0 bases and J 9 bases, leaving 14 bases between the germline ends. CDR3 protein: CASSQEPEGPKAFF. The CDR3 nucleotides are TGCGCCAGCAGCCAAGAACCCGAGGGGCCTAAAGCTTTCTTT.

V and J are TRBV24-1 and TRBJ2-1, with a possible D match to TRBD1 (5 bases). Trimming removed 9 bases at V and 2 bases at J, with 13 bases between. Germline CDR1 KGHDR, CDR2 SFDVKD. The CDR3 is 14 amino acids. Here the CDR3 reads CATAAGFAYNEQFF. The CDR3 DNA sequence: TGTGCCACCGCCGCAGGGTTCGCCTACAATGAGCAGTTCTTC.

The chain uses TRBV2 and TRBJ2-7; unclear D gene. V lost 4 bases, J lost 2 bases, and 9 bases lay in between. CDR3 size: 13 residues. CDR1 and CDR2 from the germline V gene are SNHLY and FYNNEI. The CDR3 here is CASSVARAYEQYF. CDR3 in DNA: TGTGCCAGCAGTGTTGCCCGTGCCTACGAGCAGTACTTC.

The chain's CDR3 is CASSQWTTNTGELFF. The CDR3 nucleotides read TGCGCCAGCAGCCAATGGACTACGAACACCGGGGAGCTGTTTTTT. The V call is TRBV4-1, the J call TRBJ2-2; D is perhaps TRBD2 (6 bases). Trimming pared 2 bases from V and 0 bases from J, leaving 7 bases between. Germline V gene data show CDR1 as MGHRA and CDR2 as YSYEKL. The CDR3 covers 15 residues.

This clonotype came up a few times. The gene calls are TRBV29-1 and TRBJ1-4; a weak D match, TRBD1 (6 bases). V lost 6 bases and J 8 bases, leaving 16 bases between the germline ends. The germline V gene has CDR1 SQVTM and CDR2 ANQGSEA. The CDR3 loop spans 13 amino acids. The CDR3 region is CSVLGGADEKLFF. In DNA, the CDR3 is TGCAGCGTGTTAGGGGGGGCAGACGAAAAACTGTTTTTT. Using reference TRBV29-1 and TRBJ1-4 for the parts outside the CDR3, the full variable domain is SAVISQKPSRDICQRGTSLTIQCQVDSQVTMMFWYRQQPGQSLTLIATANQGSEATYESGFVIDKFPISRPNLTFSTLTVSNMSPEDSSIYLCSVLGGADEKLFFGSGTQLSVL.

The CDR3 loop reads CASSSVEKNTGELFF. The CDR3 nucleotides are TGTGCCAGCAGTTCGGTCGAGAAGAACACCGGGGAGCTGTTTTTT. This chain joins TRBV28 and TRBJ2-2; D unclear. The length of the CDR3 is 15 residues. Trimming shortened V by 4 bases and J by 1 base, and 10 bases separated the two germline ends. Per the germline V gene, CDR1 is MDHEN and CDR2 is SYDVKM.

The chain recombines TRBV7-8 with TRBJ1-2; D perhaps matches TRBD1 (6 bases). Trimming left V 5 bases short and J 6 bases short, with 22 bases between. The CDR3 length is 16 residues. Germline V gene lookup returns CDR1 SGHVS and CDR2 FQNEAQ. As DNA, the CDR3 is TGTGCCAGCAGCCCGAGGAGGACATTGGGGGGCCATGGCTACACCTTC. It encodes CASSPRRTLGGHGYTF.

The gene calls are TRBV10-1 and TRBJ2-1; maybe TRBD2 (7 bases). Trimming took 0 bases from V and 7 from J, leaving 19 bases between them. CDR1 WNHNN and CDR2 SYGVQD come from the germline V gene (reference sequence). The CDR3 covers 17 residues. The CDR3 is CASSESVGGGRSNEQFF. In nucleotides, the CDR3 is TGCGCCAGCAGTGAGTCCGTGGGAGGGGGTCGGTCAAATGAGCAGTTCTTC.

This clonotype has a handful of counts. The V and J genes are TRBV7-8 and TRBJ2-7; D gene unclear. The CDR3 sequence is 14 residues long. Germline CDR1 and CDR2: SGHVS and FQNEAQ. Trimming removed 4 bases at V and 0 bases at J, with 10 bases between. For the CDR3, the DNA is TGTGCCAGCAGCTCTTATACGCGCTCCTACGAGCAGTACTTC. Protein product: CASSSYTRSYEQYF.

The chain carries TRBV29-1 and TRBJ2-7; 8 bases are a match to TRBD1. Germline V CDR1 and CDR2: SQVTM, ANQGSEA. J gave up 6 bases and V 6 bases, and 7 bases lay outside the gene matches. The CDR3 has 12 residues. CDR3 sequence: CSVGTGGREQYF. The CDR3 DNA reads TGCAGCGTCGGGACAGGCGGGCGCGAGCAGTACTTC.

This clonotype was counted only a few times. The rearrangement uses TRBV12-3 or TRBV12-4 and TRBJ1-1; a weak D match, TRBD1 (6 bases). The CDR3 is 13 residues long. With 3 bases removed from V and 5 bases from J, the gap between germline ends came to 10 bases. CDR3 DNA: TGTGCCAGCAGTTTCAGGGGTGGGACTGAAGCTTTCTTT. Translation: CASSFRGGTEAFF.

This clonotype appeared a few times. The chain joins TRBV20-1 to TRBJ2-7; 12 bases are a match to TRBD2. J was trimmed by 3 bases and V by 6 bases; bases with no gene match: 12. Germline assignment: CDR1 DFQATT and CDR2 SNEGSKA (reference sequence). This CDR3 spans 16 amino acids. Written as DNA, the CDR3 is TGCAGTGCGAAAGACCTAGGACTAGCGGGATTCTACGAGCAGTACTTC. Translating it yields CSAKDLGLAGFYEQYF.

In this sample, this clonotype turned up a few times. The chain uses TRBV20-1 and TRBJ2-1, with TRBD2 matching over 12 bases. Looked up from germline, CDR1 is DFQATT and CDR2 is SNEGSKA (reference sequence). The ends lost 0 bases at V and 5 bases at J; junction bases unmatched: 11. The CDR3 spans 18 residues. CDR3 amino acids: CSARDGLAGGGGNNEQFF. DNA of the CDR3: TGCAGTGCTAGAGATGGCCTAGCGGGAGGGGGGGGCAACAATGAGCAGTTCTTC.

This clonotype was seen only a few times. V usage is TRBV12-3 or TRBV12-4 and J usage is TRBJ2-1; the match to TRBD2 covers 7 bases. With 6 bases clipped from V and 10 bases from J, the junction kept 9 bases outside the gene matches. The CDR3 runs 13 residues. The CDR3 DNA is TGTGCCAGCAGCCCTGAACTAGCGTCCGAGCAGTTCTTC. It specifies CASSPELASEQFF.

This clonotype was counted a few times. V usage is TRBV4-1 and J usage is TRBJ1-1; TRBD1 might be the D (5 bases). The germline gives CDR1 MGHRA, CDR2 YSYEKL. CDR3 length equals 16 residues. Trimming took off 1 base at V and 4 bases at J, with 16 bases between the two ends. CDR3 coding DNA: TGCGCCAGCAGCCAAGGCGGGGGTAGGCGCGCCACTGAAGCTTTCTTT. Encoded protein: CASSQGGGRRATEAFF.

This clonotype was seen ten or more times. The CDR3 DNA sequence: TGTGCCAGCAGAACATCCGGGACAGGTGGTACCGGGGAGCTGTTTTTT. This sequence encodes CASRTSGTGGTGELFF. J is TRBJ2-2 and V is TRBV12-3 or TRBV12-4; TRBD1 aligns across 8 bases. This CDR3 is 16 amino acids long. Trimming took 6 bases from V and 5 from J; bases not matched to a gene: 11.

V gene TRBV9 combines with J gene TRBJ1-2, with a weak D call TRBD1 (5 bases). This CDR3 comprises 15 residues. Between the trimmed V and J ends, which lost 0 bases and 2 bases, there was a span of 11 bases. The V gene's germline CDR1 is SGDLS and CDR2 YYNGEE. The CDR3 DNA follows: TGTGCCAGCAGCGTAGCTCGGGGACCCAACTATGGCTACACCTTC. Protein: CASSVARGPNYGYTF.

In this sample, this clonotype turned up a few times. The chain combines TRBV11-2 with TRBJ2-5; D is undetermined. The V gene lost 5 bases and the J gene lost 1 base, with 11 bases spanning the gap. Germline values: CDR1 SGHAT, CDR2 FQNNGV. The CDR3 runs 14 residues. The CDR3 protein is CASSAQIFQETQYF. As DNA, the CDR3 is TGTGCCAGCAGCGCCCAGATTTTCCAAGAGACCCAGTACTTC.

This clonotype was picked up a small number of times. The J gene is TRBJ2-1, the V gene TRBV18, with D tentatively TRBD1 or TRBD2 (5 bases each). V was clipped by 3 bases and J by 9 bases, with 15 bases between them. The CDR3 extends over 14 amino acids. The V gene's germline CDR1 is KGHSH and CDR2 LQKENI. The CDR3: CASSPGTRVGEQFF. CDR3 DNA sequence: TGTGCCAGCTCACCGGGGACGAGGGTTGGTGAGCAGTTCTTC.

This clonotype came up a few times. The V call is TRBV7-9, the J call TRBJ1-4, with a possible D match to TRBD1 (5 bases). Trimming shortened V by 5 bases and J by 6 bases, and 13 bases separated the two germline ends. Germline V gives CDR1 SEHNR, CDR2 FQNEAQ (reference sequence). The CDR3 totals 14 residues. The CDR3 sequence: CASSPTDRYEKLFF. For the CDR3, the DNA is TGTGCCAGCAGCCCGACAGACAGATATGAAAAACTGTTTTTT.

V gene TRBV4-3 combines with J gene TRBJ1-1; 7 bases are a match to TRBD1. This CDR3 is built from 15 residues. CDR1 is LGHNA and CDR2 is YSLEER in the germline V gene. V lost 3 bases, J lost 4 bases, and 8 bases stayed unmatched. This CDR3 is CASSHTRGLGTEAFF. In DNA form, the CDR3 reads TGCGCCAGCAGCCACACAAGGGGGCTGGGCACTGAAGCTTTCTTT.